The clone carrying this T cell receptor beta chain was counted once. This may be a read error: a much more frequent sequence differs by one nucleotide. These data originate in a study of T cell changes during pregnancy in multiple sclerosis. From germline, CDR1 is SEHNR and CDR2 FQNEAQ (reference sequence). Trimming took 6 bases from V and 1 from J, leaving 9 bases between them. The CDR3 runs 13 residues. The protocol was immunoSEQ multiplex PCR, while the TCRdb copy is restricted to in-frame clones and leaves out a portion. The data hold some 41,000 clones, with roughly 88% observed a single time. The receptor was isolated from a female donor with multiple sclerosis, enrolled in a pregnancy study. The sample in question was CD8+ T cells from peripheral blood mononuclear cells, obtained in the first trimester of pregnancy. The chain employs TRBV7-9 and TRBJ2-5, with D maybe TRBD1 (6 bases). The CDR3 spells CASSSTGQETQYF. DNA of the CDR3: TGTGCCAGCAGTTCGACAGGCCAAGAGACCCAGTACTTC.